The TCR beta chain described here comes from a study of cytomegalovirus exposure and HLA in healthy donors. This clone showed up just once. The study ran its PCR with 60 Vbeta and 13 Jbeta primers. The table came from immunoSEQ multiplex PCR; TCRdb's copy has only in-frame clones and leaves some out. The sample consists of fewer than 120,000 clones, over 65% of them appearing once. The germline CDR1 and CDR2 sequences are SGHVS and FQNEAQ. The CDR3 contains 14 residues. The ends were cut back, 4 bases at V and 7 bases at J, with 16 bases in the middle. Sequencing used PBMCs. The receptor's source is a man aged 30-40 years in good health and CMV-seropositive. This rearrangement joins TRBV7-8 to TRBJ1-2; D unresolved. CDR3 DNA sequence: TGTGCCAGCAGCTCCCAAGCCGGGGAGGTTGGCTACACCTTC. The encoded protein is CASSSQAGEVGYTF.